Each of the 26 T cell receptor beta chains below was sequenced from the same sample in a study of blood T cell repertoires in COVID-19. Sequencing was performed with immunoSEQ multiplex PCR; in TCRdb, only in-frame clones are kept and a portion is missing. The sample records fewer than 300,000 clones, roughly nine tenths being singletons. Sample: peripheral blood. These receptors all stem from a man in his forties or fifties who had recovered from COVID-19.

V gene TRBV2 combines with J gene TRBJ2-3; 8 bases align to TRBD2. V was pared by 6 bases and J by 4 bases, with 12 bases of the junction left unmatched. The CDR3 runs to 16 residues. Germline CDR1 and CDR2: SNHLY and FYNNEI. CDR3 sequence (DNA): TGTGCCAGCAGCCCCCCCGGGGGGGTGCGCGCAGATACGCAGTATTTT. Translated: CASSPPGGVRADTQYF.

This clone has more than one count but fewer than ten. The V call is TRBV9, the J call TRBJ2-3; D might be TRBD1 (5 bases). V lost 1 base and J 4 bases, leaving 13 bases between the germline ends. The CDR3 is 15 amino acids. Germline V gives CDR1 SGDLS, CDR2 YYNGEE. The CDR3 reads CASSVLSWGPDTQYF. The DNA of the CDR3 is TGTGCCAGCAGCGTATTAAGCTGGGGCCCAGATACGCAGTATTTT.

This rearrangement joins TRBV10-3 to TRBJ2-7; TRBD1 matches at 7 bases. Germline values: CDR1 ENHRY, CDR2 SYGVKD. The CDR3 loop spans 12 amino acids. V lost 5 bases and J lost 6; bases outside the gene matches: 4. The CDR3 bases are TGTGCCATCAGTCTAGGGACAGCCGAGCAGTACTTC. Translating it yields CAISLGTAEQYF.

The chain carries TRBV5-5 and TRBJ1-2; perhaps TRBD1 as D (6 bases). The CDR3 is 14 residues long. The germline V and J ends were trimmed by 4 bases and 4 bases, with 14 bases remaining between them. CDR1 is SGHKS and CDR2 is YYEKEE in the germline V gene (reference sequence). CDR3 coding DNA: TGTGCCAGCAGCGGATCACAGGGAGCCTATGGCTACACCTTC. Translation: CASSGSQGAYGYTF.

In its sample, this clone was seen once. This chain links TRBV5-4 with TRBJ1-2; TRBD1 is a possible D gene (5 bases). This CDR3 has 15 residues. V lost 0 bases to trimming and J lost 3 bases, with 12 bases between them. Germline V gives CDR1 SGHNT, CDR2 YYREEE (reference sequence). CDR3 sequence: CASSLARGQDYGYTF. In nucleotides, the CDR3 is TGTGCCAGCAGCTTGGCTAGGGGCCAGGACTATGGCTACACCTTC. The variable domain in full, with the rest retrieved from reference TRBV5-4 and TRBJ1-2, is ETGVTQSPTHLIKTRGQQVTLRCSSQSGHNTVSWYQQALGQGPQFIFQYYREEENGRGNFPPRFSGLQFPNYSSELNVNALELDDSALYLCASSLARGQDYGYTFGSGTRLTVV.

V gene TRBV2 combines with J gene TRBJ2-1; 7 bases are a match to TRBD2. V was clipped by 8 bases and J by 10 bases; unmatched bases: 8. This CDR3 contains 12 residues. Germline V gene lookup returns CDR1 SNHLY and CDR2 FYNNEI. The CDR3: CASRTTSAEQFF. The CDR3, as DNA: TGTGCCAGCCGCACAACTAGCGCAGAGCAGTTCTTC.

This clone showed up just once. The chain couples TRBV12-3 or TRBV12-4 to TRBJ2-7; possible D gene TRBD1, 5 bases. This CDR3 is 11 amino acids long. Trimming took off 3 bases at V and 7 bases at J, with 7 bases between the two ends. The CDR3 is CASSLGREQYF. The CDR3 DNA sequence: TGTGCCAGCAGTTTGGGGCGTGAGCAGTACTTC.

The rearrangement joins TRBV5-4 to TRBJ2-3; TRBD1 might be the D (5 bases). Germline CDR1 SGHNT, CDR2 YYREEE (reference sequence). The CDR3 runs 14 residues. The V and J ends lost 4 bases and 0 bases respectively, with 9 bases between them. CDR3 loop: CASSTDRSTDTQYF. CDR3 DNA: TGTGCCAGCAGCACTGACAGAAGCACAGATACGCAGTATTTT. The full variable domain, rest sourced from reference TRBV5-4 and TRBJ2-3, is ETGVTQSPTHLIKTRGQQVTLRCSSQSGHNTVSWYQQALGQGPQFIFQYYREEENGRGNFPPRFSGLQFPNYSSELNVNALELDDSALYLCASSTDRSTDTQYFGPGTRLTVL.

This clone is a singleton in its sample. The chain has TRBV9 and TRBJ2-1, with 11 bases matching TRBD2. CDR1 is SGDLS and CDR2 is YYNGEE in the germline V gene. This CDR3 region has 15 residues. Trimming took 3 bases from V and 1 from J; bases not matched to a gene: 0. CDR3 residues: CASSASGGSYNEQFF. The CDR3 region has the DNA TGTGCCAGCAGCGCTAGCGGGGGGTCCTACAATGAGCAGTTCTTC.

V and J are TRBV19 and TRBJ2-3; TRBD2 is a possible D gene (5 bases). From germline, CDR1 is LNHDA and CDR2 SQIVND (reference sequence). The CDR3 is 15 residues long. V was shortened by 3 bases and J by 4 bases, with 14 bases between the two germline ends. The CDR3 is CASSIRIGRADTQYF. The CDR3 nucleotides are TGTGCCAGTAGTATTCGTATAGGGCGGGCAGATACGCAGTATTTT.

This chain connects TRBV5-4 to TRBJ1-2; 7 bases agree with TRBD1. Per the germline V gene, CDR1 is SGHNT and CDR2 is YYREEE (reference sequence). V dropped 3 bases and J dropped 6; count of bases not matched to a gene: 8. The CDR3 consists of 14 residues. The CDR3 region is CASSSDRPDNGYTF. The CDR3 region has the DNA TGTGCCAGCAGCTCGGACAGGCCTGATAATGGCTACACCTTC.

The chain carries TRBV27 and TRBJ1-5; unclear D gene. Germline V lookup: CDR1 MNHEY, CDR2 SMNVEV (reference sequence). The CDR3 covers 13 residues. Trimming stripped 6 bases from V and 1 base from J, with 7 bases between. CDR3 in DNA: TGTGCCAGCAGGATCGGGAGCAATCAGCCCCAGCATTTT. Translation: CASRIGSNQPQHF.

This chain connects TRBV29-1 to TRBJ1-1; the D is unclear. This CDR3 has 12 amino acids. Trimming took off 3 bases at V and 8 bases at J, with 13 bases between the two ends. Germline V CDR1 and CDR2: SQVTM, ANQGSEA. This CDR3 is CSVDLPGKEAFF. In DNA, the CDR3 is TGCAGCGTTGATCTTCCAGGTAAGGAAGCTTTCTTT.

This chain links TRBV6-2 or TRBV6-3 with TRBJ1-1, with D unclear. The CDR3 consists of 14 residues. V was pared by 2 bases and J by 6 bases, with 13 bases between. Germline-derived CDR1 and CDR2 are MNHEY and SVGEGT. CDR3 DNA: TGTGCCAGCAGTTACGGAGGTACGATGGCTGAAGCTTTCTTT. Its translation is CASSYGGTMAEAFF.

The chain has TRBV27 and TRBJ1-5; 7 bases are shared with TRBD1. Germline trimming cut 10 bases from V and 6 bases from J; bases unmatched to any gene: 6. Germline loops: CDR1 MNHEY, CDR2 SMNVEV (reference sequence). The CDR3 is 12 amino acids. The CDR3: CATKTGLQPQHF. The CDR3 DNA is TGTGCCACCAAGACAGGGCTTCAGCCCCAGCATTTT.

The genes are TRBV9 and TRBJ2-6; 7 bases are shared with TRBD1. Germline CDR1 reads SGDLS; CDR2 reads YYNGEE. CDR3 length: 17 amino acids. Germline trimming cut 3 bases from V and 2 bases from J; bases unmatched to any gene: 8. The CDR3 DNA follows: TGTGCCAGCAGCGCTACAGGGGATTCTACTGGGGCCAACGTCCTGACTTTC. As protein: CASSATGDSTGANVLTF.

CDR3 residues: CASSFTDFYGYTF. CDR3 sequence (DNA): TGTGCCAGCAGCTTCACAGATTTCTATGGCTACACCTTC. V usage is TRBV7-9 and J usage is TRBJ1-2; D unclear. V was cut by 3 bases and J by 4 bases, with 9 bases left in between. The CDR3 contains 13 residues. CDR1 and CDR2 from the germline V gene are SEHNR and FQNEAQ (reference sequence).

This clone came up once. This CDR3 reads CASSVPARGGDYGYTF. The CDR3, as DNA: TGTGCCAGCAGCGTCCCGGCGCGCGGTGGAGACTATGGCTACACCTTC. The chain uses TRBV9 and TRBJ1-2; D gene ambiguous. There are 16 residues in the CDR3. V lost 2 bases, J lost 3 bases, and 17 bases lay in between. Germline V gene sequence: CDR1 SGDLS, CDR2 YYNGEE. Filled out from reference TRBV9 and TRBJ1-2, the complete variable domain reads DSGVTQTPKHLITATGQRVTLRCSPRSGDLSVYWYQQSLDQGLQFLIQYYNGEERAKGNILERFSAQQFPDLHSELNLSSLELGDSALYFCASSVPARGGDYGYTFGSGTRLTVV.

The V gene is TRBV15, the J gene TRBJ1-4, with 8 bases lining up with TRBD1. CDR3 size: 16 residues. CDR1 and CDR2 from the germline V gene are LNHNV and YYDKDF (reference sequence). After removal of 1 base from V and 7 bases from J, the junction contained 8 bases not matched to a gene. The CDR3 DNA reads TGTGCCACCAGCAGAGGGCCAGGGGGCCGAGGTGAAAAACTGTTTTTT. As protein: CATSRGPGGRGEKLFF.

This chain links TRBV27 with TRBJ2-6, with 9 nucleotides matching TRBD1. The CDR3 runs to 16 residues. V shed 7 bases and J 2 bases; nucleotides not matched to a gene: 6. Germline CDR1 reads MNHEY; CDR2 reads SMNVEV (reference sequence). In DNA form, the CDR3 reads TGTGCCAGCAAAATTACAGGGGGCGCTGGGGCCAACGTCCTGACTTTC. It specifies CASKITGGAGANVLTF.

This sequence joins TRBV14 and TRBJ1-1; TRBD1 might be the D (5 bases). Germline V gene data show CDR1 as SGHDN and CDR2 as FVKESK. V gave up 3 bases and J gave up 1 base, with 9 bases separating them. The CDR3 sequence is 14 residues long. CDR3 bases: TGTGCCAGCAGCCACCGGGGGGGGAACACTGAAGCTTTCTTT. Its translation is CASSHRGGNTEAFF.

V gene TRBV28 combines with J gene TRBJ2-3; 8 bases agree with TRBD1. Germline V CDR1 and CDR2: MDHEN, SYDVKM. J gave up 2 bases and V 2 bases, and 3 bases lay outside the gene matches. The CDR3 runs 15 residues. The chain's CDR3 is CASSLIRGLTDTQYF. As DNA, the CDR3 is TGTGCCAGCAGTTTAATCAGGGGGCTCACAGATACGCAGTATTTT.

V and J are TRBV6-5 and TRBJ1-2; D gene unclear. CDR1 is MNHEY, CDR2 SVGAGI, per germline. V gave up 0 bases and J gave up 1 base, with 6 bases separating them. This CDR3 is built from 14 residues. The CDR3 DNA reads as TGTGCCAGCAGTTACTCTACAGATAACTATGGCTACACCTTC. It yields the protein CASSYSTDNYGYTF.

V usage is TRBV9 and J usage is TRBJ2-1; 12 bases match TRBD2. The CDR3 is 14 amino acids. V gave up 3 bases and J gave up 9 bases; unmatched junction bases: 4. CDR1 and CDR2 from the germline V gene are SGDLS and YYNGEE. CDR3 bases: TGTGCCAGCAGCGCTTTGACTAGCGGGGGTGAGCAGTTCTTC. It translates to CASSALTSGGEQFF. Supplemented by reference TRBV9 and TRBJ2-1, the full variable domain reads DSGVTQTPKHLITATGQRVTLRCSPRSGDLSVYWYQQSLDQGLQFLIQYYNGEERAKGNILERFSAQQFPDLHSELNLSSLELGDSALYFCASSALTSGGEQFFGPGTRLTVL.

This clone was observed a handful of times. This chain joins TRBV2 and TRBJ1-5, with 10 nucleotides matching TRBD1. After removal of 6 bases from V and 1 base from J, the junction contained 9 bases not matched to a gene. CDR1 SNHLY and CDR2 FYNNEI come from the germline V gene. The CDR3 runs 17 residues. The CDR3 DNA is TGTGCCAGCAGGAACCCCGGGACAGGGGCAAGCAATCAGCCCCAGCATTTT. As protein: CASRNPGTGASNQPQHF.

J is TRBJ2-7 and V is TRBV27, with TRBD2 identical over 16 bases. This CDR3 region has 18 residues. CDR1 and CDR2 (germline): MNHEY, SMNVEV (reference sequence). Losses at the gene ends were 4 bases for V and 6 bases for J; bases not matched to a gene: 12. CDR3 bases: TGTGCCAGCAGTTCCCCGGGACTAGCGGGAGGGCGGATATCCGAGCAGTACTTC. As protein: CASSSPGLAGGRISEQYF.